These T cell receptor beta chains were read from a single sample in a study of OX40 agonist ivuxolimab in advanced cancers. Clones were read by immunoSEQ multiplex PCR, and TCRdb kept only the in-frame ones, dropping some. The sample consists of around 80,000 clones, approximately 90% of them appearing once. The sequencing used CD4+ or CD8+ T cells sorted from blood, collected in a trial of the OX40 agonist ivuxolimab. The receptors originated from an adult with an advanced solid tumor such as melanoma, head and neck, liver or kidney cancer. CDR3s include the opening cysteine and the closing phenylalanine or tryptophan. Each record gives: V gene, CDR3 protein.

V gene: TRBV5-4; CDR3 protein: CASSLDRGLGETQYF
V gene: TRBV5-1; CDR3 protein: CASSLFRAQPNEQFF
V gene: TRBV30; CDR3 protein: CAWSDGGVFQETQYF
V gene: TRBV4-1; CDR3 protein: CASSQVGRISGANVLTF
V gene: TRBV5-4; CDR3 protein: CASTPGGRVGTEAFF
V gene: TRBV5-4; CDR3 protein: CASSLTGGRYGYTF
V gene: TRBV10-1; CDR3 protein: CASSESGGTQYF
V gene: TRBV2; CDR3 protein: CASISVSYEQYF
V gene: TRBV27; CDR3 protein: CASLRNTGTLNTEAFF
V gene: TRBV11-2; CDR3 protein: CASTPATGLGWYNEQFF
V gene: TRBV2; CDR3 protein: CASRGTSSGEQFF
V gene: TRBV7-2; CDR3 protein: CASSLGPGANVLTF
V gene: TRBV5-1; CDR3 protein: CASSSLAGGPGEQFF
V gene: TRBV7-3; CDR3 protein: CASSQQGSSYNEQFF
V gene: TRBV5-4; CDR3 protein: CASSLGWDQRYSEQFF
V gene: TRBV5-6; CDR3 protein: CASSLLAGVITDTQYF
V gene: TRBV6-1; CDR3 protein: CASSQGTSGGQETQYF
V gene: TRBV28; CDR3 protein: CASTGGRGYNEQFF
V gene: TRBV29-1; CDR3 protein: CSVAYRGRTSTEAFF
V gene: TRBV5-1; CDR3 protein: CASSLAASGPSYNEQFF
V gene: TRBV28; CDR3 protein: CASSFGGQSSPLHF
V gene: TRBV5-1; CDR3 protein: CASSGGGGTSTDTQYF
V gene: TRBV2; CDR3 protein: CASSEGNWDSPLHF
V gene: TRBV19; CDR3 protein: CASSIGAGSYEQYF
V gene: TRBV6-5; CDR3 protein: CASRGEQGVPYEQYF
V gene: TRBV4-2; CDR3 protein: CASSQVLNTEAFF
V gene: TRBV5-6; CDR3 protein: CASSSLRTREDTEAFF
V gene: TRBV19; CDR3 protein: CASNYRGIFPNYGYTF
V gene: TRBV5-1; CDR3 protein: CASSLDSGETQYF
V gene: TRBV2; CDR3 protein: CASTVVNEQFF
V gene: TRBV5-1; CDR3 protein: CASSYTGLSSEQYF
V gene: TRBV19; CDR3 protein: CASTGLTENTGELFF
V gene: TRBV9; CDR3 protein: CASSPMLGDNEKLFF
V gene: TRBV25-1; CDR3 protein: CASSEQQYSGNTIYF
V gene: TRBV28; CDR3 protein: CASSLGNQPQHF
V gene: TRBV2; CDR3 protein: CASSPGQEYEQYF
V gene: TRBV6-6; CDR3 protein: CASSQTSKYEQYF
V gene: TRBV9; CDR3 protein: CASSASNLAGGLFEQFF
V gene: TRBV28; CDR3 protein: CASSNTPGTGAYGYTF
V gene: TRBV29-1; CDR3 protein: CSVGEVRGLGTGELFF
V gene: TRBV19; CDR3 protein: CASSTTGTGGASKNIQYF
V gene: TRBV5-1; CDR3 protein: CASSLASGTVNNSPLHF
V gene: TRBV6-1; CDR3 protein: CASSPLHEQYF
V gene: TRBV7-9; CDR3 protein: CASSFYSFTDTQYF
V gene: TRBV4-2; CDR3 protein: CASSQVAHKTDLAKNIQYF
V gene: TRBV2; CDR3 protein: CASSEYSYSNQPQHF